This T cell receptor (beta chain) derives from a study of blood T cell repertoires in COVID-19. In the source study's methods: Scientists estimated how many nucleated cells there were by amplifying reference gene primers. Clones were read by immunoSEQ multiplex PCR, and TCRdb kept only the in-frame ones, dropping some. For V, J and clone size, that table is used; D and trimming come from the DNA. The table lists around 67,000 clones, 70% to 85% of them singletons. This clone was detected only a few times. What was sequenced was peripheral blood. The clonotype comes from a woman aged 70-85 years with acute or convalescent COVID-19.

The CDR3 here is CASSPGSELNTEAFF. The CDR3 coding sequence is TGTGCCAGCAGCCCGGGTTCCGAGTTGAACACTGAAGCTTTCTTT. This sequence joins TRBV9 and TRBJ1-1; no definite D call. The CDR3 consists of 15 residues. V was cut by 4 bases and J by 0 bases, with 13 bases left in between. Germline CDR1 and CDR2: SGDLS and YYNGEE.